Listed below are T cell receptor beta chains from one sample, sequenced in a study of OX40 agonist ivuxolimab in advanced cancers. Generated by immunoSEQ multiplex PCR, the TCRdb table keeps only in-frame clones and is missing some. The sample contains more than 85,000 clones, 90% of which appear only once. The input for sequencing was CD4+ or CD8+ T cells sorted from blood, taken in a trial of the OX40 agonist ivuxolimab. The receptors come from an adult with an advanced solid tumor such as melanoma, head and neck, liver or kidney cancer. The CDR3 runs from the conserved cysteine through the conserved F or W. The D gene is left open where the match is weak. Not all rows give a size; the values are once, few, many and, for expanded clones, a class.

D: NA
J: TRBJ2-7
size: once
V: TRBV6-5
CDR3: CASSYQLGSYEQYF
DNA: TGTGCCAGCAGTTACCAACTGGGGTCCTACGAGCAGTACTTC

D: TRBD1
J: TRBJ1-4
size: NA
V: TRBV11-3
CDR3: CASSLGQDDEKLFF
DNA: TGTGCCAGCAGCTTGGGACAGGACGATGAAAAACTGTTTTTT

D: NA
J: TRBJ1-1
size: NA
V: TRBV7-9
CDR3: CASSGAVLNTEAFF
DNA: TGTGCCAGCAGCGGTGCGGTCCTGAACACTGAAGCTTTCTTT

D: NA
J: TRBJ2-7
size: NA
V: TRBV4-2
CDR3: CASSQEVSGFPYEQYF
DNA: TGTGCCAGCAGCCAAGAAGTTAGCGGATTCCCCTACGAGCAGTACTTC

D: NA
J: TRBJ2-7
size: NA
V: TRBV28
CDR3: CASSFQANRIGQYF
DNA: TGTGCCAGCAGTTTTCAGGCGAACAGAATCGGGCAGTACTTC

D: TRBD2
J: TRBJ2-1
size: NA
V: TRBV10-2
CDR3: CASSVSSGSYNEQFF
DNA: TGCGCCAGCAGTGTCTCTAGCGGTTCCTACAATGAGCAGTTCTTC

D: NA
J: TRBJ2-3
size: NA
V: TRBV15
CDR3: CATSRDLGGNPDTQYF
DNA: TGTGCCACCAGCAGAGATTTGGGGGGAAATCCAGATACGCAGTATTTT

D: NA
J: TRBJ1-2
size: NA
V: TRBV7-2
CDR3: CASSREVGRYGYTF
DNA: TGTGCCAGCAGCCGGGAGGTGGGGCGCTATGGCTACACCTTC

D: NA
J: TRBJ1-5
size: NA
V: TRBV19
CDR3: CASSGGTSGNQPQHF
DNA: TGTGCCAGTAGCGGGGGGACTTCGGGCAATCAGCCCCAGCATTTT

D: TRBD2
J: TRBJ2-3
size: NA
V: TRBV7-2
CDR3: CASRRTPRASGYRDTQYF
DNA: TGTGCCAGCAGACGAACCCCCCGCGCTAGCGGGTATAGAGATACGCAGTATTTT

D: NA
J: TRBJ1-2
size: NA
V: TRBV5-6
CDR3: CASSLRPGKGYGYTF
DNA: TGTGCCAGCAGCTTGAGGCCAGGGAAAGGCTATGGCTACACCTTC

D: NA
J: TRBJ1-2
size: few
V: TRBV2
CDR3: CASRGTLNYGYTF
DNA: TGTGCCAGCAGAGGGACCCTAAACTATGGCTACACCTTC

D: NA
J: TRBJ2-7
size: NA
V: TRBV4-1
CDR3: CASSPNKLDRFSYEQYF
DNA: TGCGCCAGCAGCCCTAATAAGCTAGACAGGTTTTCCTACGAGCAGTACTTC

D: NA
J: TRBJ2-5
size: NA
V: TRBV11-1
CDR3: CASSSPGVDQYF
DNA: TGTGCCAGCAGCTCCCCCGGCGTTGACCAGTACTTC

D: NA
J: TRBJ2-5
size: once
V: TRBV5-6
CDR3: CASSLRLSGMGTQYF
DNA: TGTGCCAGCAGTCTAAGGCTCTCAGGCATGGGGACCCAGTACTTC

D: TRBD1
J: TRBJ2-7
size: NA
V: TRBV6-6
CDR3: CASISGTGGFEQYF
DNA: TGTGCCAGCATCTCCGGGACAGGGGGATTCGAGCAGTACTTC

D: NA
J: TRBJ2-3
size: NA
V: TRBV7-9
CDR3: CASSPIRLSTDTQYF
DNA: TGTGCCAGCAGCCCGATAAGGCTCAGTACAGATACGCAGTATTTT

D: TRBD1
J: TRBJ2-5
size: NA
V: TRBV2
CDR3: CASTLDRGWATQYF
DNA: TGTGCCAGCACCCTGGACAGGGGCTGGGCGACCCAGTACTTC

D: TRBD1
J: TRBJ1-3
size: NA
V: TRBV7-2
CDR3: CASSFSGTDGNTIYF
DNA: TGTGCCAGCAGCTTTTCCGGGACAGACGGAAACACCATATATTTT

D: TRBD2
J: TRBJ2-2
size: NA
V: TRBV11-3
CDR3: CASSRREGQGELFF
DNA: TGTGCCAGCAGCAGGCGGGAGGGCCAGGGGGAGCTGTTTTTT

D: NA
J: TRBJ1-1
size: NA
V: TRBV19
CDR3: CASRPQILDTEAFF
DNA: TGTGCCAGCAGACCACAAATATTGGACACTGAAGCTTTCTTT